This T cell receptor (beta chain) derives from a study of read filtering for tumor transcriptome and immune sequencing. Background on the study: After DNase treatment, RNA was made into whole-transcriptome libraries. Study-wide findings and caveats: RNA-seq captured clonotypes less deeply and reliably than IR-seq.

Molecular barcoded adaptors covering alpha/delta and beta/gamma chains were used on roughly 400 ng RNA. Using its own MiXCR run on the reads, TCRdb lists one record per CDR3 protein. This sample has over 50,000 distinct CDR3 sequences, with approximately 20% found just once. Note on this clonotype: No antigen is known for it. Possible read error: a much larger clone is one base away.

V shed 2 bases and J 1 base; nucleotides not matched to a gene: 4. From germline, CDR1 is WSHSY and CDR2 SAAADI. The CDR3 consists of 15 residues. The receptor's source is a donor at least 40 years old with multiple myeloma. Sequenced: a population of CD138-negative cells sorted from bone marrow. This chain uses TRBV10-2 with TRBJ1-1, with 7 positions matching TRBD1. The CDR3 DNA reads TGCGCCAGCAGTGAGCAGGGACAGCCGAACACTGAAGCTTTCTTT. It codes for CASSEQGQPNTEAFF.